This T cell receptor beta chain was profiled in a study of shared clonotypes between healthy human individuals. Profiled with immunoSEQ multiplex PCR; TCRdb holds only in-frame clones, not every one. The data hold roughly 2,500,000 clones, with under 95% observed a single time. This CDR3 has 16 residues. Unmatched junction bases numbered 5, after V lost 1 base and J lost 4 bases. In germline, CDR1 is SGHTA, CDR2 FQGTGA. Material for sequencing was naive CD4+ T cells from PBMCs. Subset indicated: CD45RA+ positively selected. This clonotype was obtained from a man between 18 and 29 years old in good health. Some clones in this sample may be carry-over from other donors' samples. The chain has TRBV7-3 and TRBJ2-1; 9 bases align to TRBD2. The CDR3 DNA is TGTGCCAGCAGCTTAATAGGGACTAGCAGGTACAATGAGCAGTTCTTC. Translating it yields CASSLIGTSRYNEQFF.